This T cell receptor beta chain emerged from a study of beta chain features in type 1 diabetes. Study background: Patient and healthy donor groups were alike in age, gender and cell yields. Study-wide results and caveats: Although PCR might favor shorter templates, it would do so equally in patients and controls.

The CDR3 covers 15 residues. Trimming took 3 bases from V and 6 from J; bases not matched to a gene: 6. Germline V lookup: CDR1 KGHSH, CDR2 LQKENI. Reverse transcription of all isolated RNA meant that expressed TCRB transcripts were sequenced. Read counts averaged approximately 3.6 million for samples of naive, central memory and regulatory T cells. The data were produced by immunoSEQ multiplex PCR, yet TCRdb's version contains in-frame clones alone and is incomplete. Of 300,000 to 450,000 clones listed, roughly 12% were seen once; the top ten hold about 0.017%. For this clone: The antigen remains unidentified.

By way of CD45RO/CCR7/CD25/CD127/CD95/CD27, the CD4+ regulatory, stem cell-like memory, central memory and naive cells were sorted. This clonotype was sampled from a man between 18 and 35 years old in good health. This chain links TRBV18 with TRBJ1-5, with 9 bases fitting TRBD1. What was sequenced was naive CD4+ T cells from blood. CDR3 sequence (DNA): TGTGCCAGCTCACCGGGACAGGGCCAAATTCAGCCCCAGCATTTT. Translation gives CASSPGQGQIQPQHF.